The present T cell receptor (beta chain) was sequenced within a study of T-cell reconstitution after alpha-beta-depleted transplantation in children. Preparing the TCRbeta library involved the use of unique molecular identifiers. TCRdb re-derived calls from the PCR reads in MiXCR, one entry per CDR3 protein. The sample records roughly 160,000 distinct CDR3 sequences, roughly 10% being singletons. Study-wide findings and caveats: It was newly produced T cells that mostly accounted for T-cell counts and diversity one year after transplant. Surviving recipient T cells and thymic progenitors accounted for the high day-60 TCRbeta diversity observed in some patients. Several hundred expanded graft clones reportedly were the source of alpha-beta T cells about two months after transplant.

This clonotype occurred many times. Its specificity is unknown. CDR1 and CDR2 from the germline V gene are LNHNV and YYDKDF (reference sequence). There are 14 residues in the CDR3. V was trimmed by 0 bases and J by 5 bases, leaving 10 bases between them. The TCR originated in a boy aged 2 to 10 with acute myeloid leukemia, due to receive a stem cell transplant. The chain recombines TRBV15 with TRBJ2-5; either TRBD1 or TRBD2 may fit D (5 bases each). This material consisted of PBMCs, taken before TCRalphabeta/CD19-depleted stem cell transplant. CDR3 sequence (DNA): TGTGCCACCAGCAGAGATCTGGGGGTCGAGACCCAGTACTTC. The encoded protein is CATSRDLGVETQYF. Variable domain in full (rest from reference TRBV15 and TRBJ2-5): DAMVIQNPRYQVTQFGKPVTLSCSQTLNHNVMYWYQQKSSQAPKLLFHYYDKDFNNEADTPDNFQSRRPNTSFCFLDIRSPGLGDTAMYLCATSRDLGVETQYFGPGTRLLVL.